These T cell receptor beta chains were read from a single sample in a study of response to subunit inactivated influenza vaccine. Via MiXCR, TCRdb re-called the RT-PCR reads, giving one row per CDR3 protein. Of roughly 780,000 distinct CDR3 sequences in the sample, approximately 17% were seen once. The sample consisted of PBMCs from blood, taken more than 4 days after vaccination. These receptors all stem from a man aged 50 to 60 who received an inactivated influenza vaccine. Both conserved end residues are part of each CDR3. Fields, in order: D gene, V gene, clone size, J gene, CDR3 DNA, CDR3 protein. The D gene is left open where the match is weak. Some rows have no size entry. The others give once, few or many, or a class for an expanded clone.

NA	TRBV29-1	NA	TRBJ2-7	TGCAGCGTTGCCCAGGACGGTACCTACGAGCAGTACTTC	CSVAQDGTYEQYF
TRBD2	TRBV7-9	many	TRBJ2-1	TGTGCCAGCAGCTTTGCGGGAGGGCCGGGTGAGCAGTTCTTC	CASSFAGGPGEQFF
NA	TRBV12-3/TRBV12-4	NA	TRBJ1-6	TGTGCCAGCAGTCCGGGACGGTATAATTCACCCCTCCACTTT	CASSPGRYNSPLHF
TRBD1	TRBV5-1	NA	TRBJ2-7	TGCGCCAGCAGCACGGGACAGGCGGGCTCCTACGAGCAGTACTTC	CASSTGQAGSYEQYF
TRBD2	TRBV12-5	NA	TRBJ2-3	TGTGCTAGTGGCCCTAGCGGGGGATATACGCAGTATTTT	CASGPSGGYTQYF
TRBD1	TRBV10-3	few	TRBJ1-2	TGTGCCATCAGTCTCGGACAGGACTATGGCTACACCTTC	CAISLGQDYGYTF
TRBD2	TRBV15	few	TRBJ2-7	TGTGCCACCAGCAGAGATCACCACGGGATAGCGGGCTTCTACGAGCAGTACTTC	CATSRDHHGIAGFYEQYF
TRBD2	TRBV5-6	NA	TRBJ2-6	TGTGCCAGCAGCTCCGGTACCTTGGGGGGGAAAGGTGGGGCCAACGTCCTGACTTTC	CASSSGTLGGKGGANVLTF
NA	TRBV4-2	NA	TRBJ1-5	TGTGCCAGCAGCCAAGAAGGGGTGCAGCCCCAGCATTTT	CASSQEGVQPQHF
TRBD1	TRBV12-3/TRBV12-4	many	TRBJ1-1	TGTGCCAGCAGTTGGACAGGGTGGGTTACTGAAGCTTTCTTT	CASSWTGWVTEAFF
TRBD2	TRBV3-1	once	TRBJ2-7	TGTGCCAGCAGCCGAATCCCAATCTTGCGGGAGGGCGGCGAGCAGTACTTC	CASSRIPILREGGEQYF
TRBD1	TRBV11-2	NA	TRBJ1-1	TGTGCCAGCACCGCGATACAGGGGGTTGGCACTGAAGCTTTCTTT	CASTAIQGVGTEAFF
TRBD2	TRBV15	many	TRBJ2-1	TGTGCCACCAGCAGAGACGGGACTAGCGGGAGAGGCTCCTACAATGAGCAGTTCTTC	CATSRDGTSGRGSYNEQFF
NA	TRBV6-2/TRBV6-3	NA	TRBJ1-2	TGTGCCAGCAGTCACTCCGCAGAGACCTATGGCTACACCTTC	CASSHSAETYGYTF
NA	TRBV18	NA	TRBJ1-2	TGTGCCAGCTCACCCACCGGGCCGCAGACTAACTATGGCTACACCTTC	CASSPTGPQTNYGYTF
TRBD2	TRBV20-1	few	TRBJ2-3	TGCAGTGCTAAACTAGCGGGGACAGATACGCAGTATTTT	CSAKLAGTDTQYF
NA	TRBV7-2	few	TRBJ2-5	TGTGCCAGCAGTATAAAAGTGCAAGAGACCCAGTACTTC	CASSIKVQETQYF
TRBD2	TRBV7-2	NA	TRBJ2-1	TGTGCCAGCAGCTTAAGAGGGACTAGTAATTTCTTC	CASSLRGTSNFF
TRBD2	TRBV7-2	NA	TRBJ2-3	TGTGCCAGCAGCCCATTTAGCGGGGGCGTCACAGATACGCAGTATTTT	CASSPFSGGVTDTQYF
TRBD1	TRBV20-1	few	TRBJ1-1	TGCAGTGCTACCCCTATAAAGGACAGGGACACTGAAGCTTTCTTT	CSATPIKDRDTEAFF
TRBD2	TRBV20-1	NA	TRBJ2-3	TGCAGCATCTCCGGGACTAGCGGGATAAGCACAGATACGCAGTATTTT	CSISGTSGISTDTQYF
NA	TRBV6-2/TRBV6-3	NA	TRBJ2-1	TGTGCCAGCAGGAGGGGACCTTACAATGAGCAGTTCTTC	CASRRGPYNEQFF
NA	TRBV29-1	few	TRBJ2-2	TGCAGCGTTGGTGAGATCACCGGGGAGCTGTTTTTT	CSVGEITGELFF
NA	TRBV7-8	NA	TRBJ1-1	TGTGCCAGCACCTCCCTCCGGTTTTCCGACACTGAAGCTTTCTTT	CASTSLRFSDTEAFF
TRBD2	TRBV7-9	few	TRBJ2-1	TGTGCCAGCAGCTTGGGGACTAGCGGGAGGCACAATGAGCAGTTCTTC	CASSLGTSGRHNEQFF
NA	TRBV4-1	NA	TRBJ2-7	TGCGCCAGCAGCCAAGATCCAAGAGGCCACTCCTACGAGCAGTACTTC	CASSQDPRGHSYEQYF
TRBD2	TRBV20-1	few	TRBJ2-2	TGCAGTGCGGACTCTAGCGGCGGTCTCACCGGGGAGCTGTTTTTT	CSADSSGGLTGELFF
NA	TRBV6-2/TRBV6-3	NA	TRBJ1-5	TGTGCCAGCAGAGACAGGCAGAATCAGCCCCAGCATTTT	CASRDRQNQPQHF
NA	TRBV20-1	NA	TRBJ2-5	TGCAGTCCCAACACTTCGTGGGGAGGATGCTGTGAGACCCAGTACTTC	CSPNTSWGGCCETQYF
NA	TRBV19	NA	TRBJ2-1	TGTGCCAGTAGTTGGGGTAAAGGACCGTACAATGAGCAGTTCTTC	CASSWGKGPYNEQFF
NA	TRBV20-1	few	TRBJ2-1	TGCAGTGCTAGAGAACTAGCTAGTAGCAATGAGCAGTTCTTC	CSARELASSNEQFF
TRBD2	TRBV5-1	few	TRBJ2-1	TGCGCCAGCAGCTTCAGCGGGAGCGAGAATGAGCAGTTCTTC	CASSFSGSENEQFF
TRBD2	TRBV29-1	few	TRBJ2-7	TGCAGCGTTGTAAATAGACTAGCGGGGGTCTCCTACGAGCAGTACTTC	CSVVNRLAGVSYEQYF
NA	TRBV7-2	NA	TRBJ2-1	TGTGCCAGCAGCTTAGAGGGTGGGAGGCAGCAGTTCTTC	CASSLEGGRQQFF
TRBD1	TRBV5-1	NA	TRBJ1-1	TGCGCCAGCAGCTCGCCGACAGGGACGGCCACTGAAGCTTTCTTT	CASSSPTGTATEAFF
TRBD2	TRBV20-1	few	TRBJ2-3	TGCAGTGCTAAGCGGGAGGGCCGAGATACGCAGTATTTT	CSAKREGRDTQYF
TRBD1	TRBV11-2	few	TRBJ2-7	TGTGCCAGCAGCATGTTAGGGGGCGCTGAATTATCAACCTACGAGCAGTACTTC	CASSMLGGAELSTYEQYF
NA	TRBV7-9	many	TRBJ2-1	TGTGCCAGCAGCCGGCTAATGGACTCCTACAATGAGCAGTTCTTC	CASSRLMDSYNEQFF
NA	TRBV28	NA	TRBJ2-7	TGTGCCAGCAGTTTGCCGGGGTGGAGCAACGAGCAGTACTTC	CASSLPGWSNEQYF
NA	TRBV4-3	many	TRBJ2-5	TGCGCCAGCAGCCAAGATCCGGATTCGGAGGAGACCCAGTACTTC	CASSQDPDSEETQYF
NA	TRBV12-3/TRBV12-4	few	TRBJ1-6	TGTGCCAGCAGTTTGACCGCGTATAATTCACCCCTCCACTTT	CASSLTAYNSPLHF
NA	TRBV12-3/TRBV12-4	few	TRBJ1-1	TGTGCCAGCAGTAACAGGGTGAACACTGAAGCTTTCTTT	CASSNRVNTEAFF
NA	TRBV20-1	NA	TRBJ1-4	TGCAGTGCTAGACTTCCAGGAGCAACTAATGAAAAACTGTTTTTT	CSARLPGATNEKLFF
TRBD2	TRBV20-1	NA	TRBJ2-2	TGCAGTGCTAGAGATCGACTAGCGGGAGCTTTGAACACCGGGGAGCTGTTTTTT	CSARDRLAGALNTGELFF
NA	TRBV24-1	few	TRBJ2-3	TGTGCCACCAGTGATATGAAGGACCGCACAGATACGCAGTATTTT	CATSDMKDRTDTQYF
TRBD2	TRBV12-3/TRBV12-4	few	TRBJ2-1	TGTGCCAGCAGTTGGGGGGAGGGGTACAATGAGCAGTTCTTC	CASSWGEGYNEQFF
NA	TRBV7-2	few	TRBJ2-1	TGTGCCAGCAGCTTGGGAGGTAGTGGCGGTAAGGAGCAGTTCTTC	CASSLGGSGGKEQFF
NA	TRBV7-2	few	TRBJ1-4	TGTGCCAGCAGCTTCAATGGGGTACAAAATGAAAAACTGTTTTTT	CASSFNGVQNEKLFF
NA	TRBV4-1	NA	TRBJ1-2	TGCGCCAGCAGCCAAGATGGGGGCAGGAACTATGGCTACACCTTC	CASSQDGGRNYGYTF
TRBD1	TRBV30	few	TRBJ1-1	TGTGCCTGGAGTTCAGGGGGAAGAACTGAAGCTTTCTTT	CAWSSGGRTEAFF
TRBD2	TRBV5-1	NA	TRBJ2-3	TGCGCCAGCAGCGTAAGCGGGAGGACGACAGATACGCAGTATTTT	CASSVSGRTTDTQYF
NA	TRBV2	once	TRBJ2-7	TGTGCCAGCAGTGAAGGGACCGAGCAGTACTTC	CASSEGTEQYF
TRBD1	TRBV7-2	many	TRBJ1-6	TGTGCCAGCAGCTTAGCCGGGACAGGGGATAATTCACCCCTCCACTTT	CASSLAGTGDNSPLHF
TRBD2	TRBV7-8	many	TRBJ2-5	TGTGCCAGCAGCTTAGAGGGGACTAGACAAGAGACCCAGTACTTC	CASSLEGTRQETQYF
NA	TRBV3-1	NA	TRBJ1-1	TGTGCCAGCAGCCCCCGCGCGTTTGGGTTGAACACTGAAGCTTTCTTT	CASSPRAFGLNTEAFF
TRBD1	TRBV3-1	once	TRBJ2-1	TGTGCCAGCAGCCAAACGGCAGGGGGATACAATGAGCAGTTCTTC	CASSQTAGGYNEQFF
TRBD2	TRBV12-3/TRBV12-4	many	TRBJ2-2	TGTGCCAGCAGTACTAGCGGGACGAACACCGGGGAGCTGTTTTTT	CASSTSGTNTGELFF
TRBD1	TRBV7-9	few	TRBJ1-2	TGTGCCAGCAGCCTCGGACAGGGAGGCTACACCTTC	CASSLGQGGYTF
TRBD2	TRBV12-3/TRBV12-4	few	TRBJ2-3	TGTGCCAGCAGCCGGCTCGGGACTAGCCAAGATACGCAGTATTTT	CASSRLGTSQDTQYF